This T cell receptor (beta chain) was recovered during a study of T-cell reconstitution after alpha-beta-depleted transplantation in children (TCRdb year 2016). Background for the entire study: Using TCR repertoire profiling, the study followed T-cell immune reconstitution in a quantitative way in children after TCRalphabeta/CD19-depleted allogeneic hematopoietic cell transplantation.

CDR3 length: 16 amino acids, cysteine to phenylalanine. This entry keeps only the CDR3 DNA: 48 bases, framed from base 1. Trimming takes 2 bases off V and 2 bases off J; junction bases not matched to a gene: 2. CDR1 and CDR2 were assigned from the germline V gene as MGHRA and YSYEKL. Explained via the paper, the treatment or condition label denotes: allogeneic hematopoietic cell transplantation with graft depleted of TCRalphabeta T cells and CD19 B cells. TCRalphabeta/CD19-depleted allogeneic hematopoietic cell grafts were given to the transplant recipients, all of whom were children. Study-wide conclusions, independent of this receptor: In some patients, high TCRbeta diversity at day 60 was attributed to recipient T cells and intrathymic progenitors that had survived conditioning. Apparently early alphabetaT-cell count recovery about two months after transplant reportedly relied on only several hundred rapidly expanded clones derived from non-depleted graft cells. Hyperexpanded clone frequencies declined over subsequent months; after one year, T-cell counts and TCRbeta diversity were mostly attributed to newly produced T cells.

Libraries came from PCR. Sequencing instrument: Illumina HiSeq 2500. Molecular barcoding was employed in the preparation of TCR libraries, with unique molecular identifiers being used to normalize TCRbeta repertoire quantification. TCRdb redid the processing of the public reads, applying fastp at Q25 and MiXCR, and retained in-frame beta chains. Rows with a matching CDR3 protein are joined into one entry that keeps the most common DNA and genes. Across this sample there are approximately 980,000 distinct CDR3 sequences, with about 29% seen only once. The top ten constitute roughly 28% of the sample. Comments on this clonotype: Its antigen target is currently unknown. Qualities for individual bases were not recorded, and no much larger clone is one base off.

This sample comprised PBMCs, mostly from graft donor cells, obtained 360 days after TCRalphabeta/CD19-depleted stem cell transplant. The sequence came from a boy in the first two years of life who had a stem cell transplant for SCID, so the T cells may come from the graft donor. This chain joins TRBV4-1 to TRBJ2-1, and TRBD2 matches 11 of the central bases. For the CDR3, the sequence is CASSQPGLAAYNEQFF. The nucleotide sequence is given as TGCGCCAGCAGCCAACCGGGACTAGCGGCCTACAATGAGCAGTTCTTC.